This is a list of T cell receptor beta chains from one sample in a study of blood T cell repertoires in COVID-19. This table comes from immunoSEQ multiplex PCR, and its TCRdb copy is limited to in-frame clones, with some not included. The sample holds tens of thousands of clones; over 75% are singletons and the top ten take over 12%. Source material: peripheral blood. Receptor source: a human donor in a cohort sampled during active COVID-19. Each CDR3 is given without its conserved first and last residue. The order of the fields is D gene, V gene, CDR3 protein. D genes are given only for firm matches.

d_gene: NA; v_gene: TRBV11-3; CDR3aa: ASSPGSSYEQY
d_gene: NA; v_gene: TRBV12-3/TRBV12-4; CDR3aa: ASSLEGDEQY
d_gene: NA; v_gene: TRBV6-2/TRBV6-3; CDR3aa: ASTPTGGVGELF
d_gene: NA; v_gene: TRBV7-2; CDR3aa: ASSLNSDAYNEQF
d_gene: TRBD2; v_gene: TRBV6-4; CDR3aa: ASSAKREGYNEQF
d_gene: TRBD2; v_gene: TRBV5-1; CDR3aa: ASSSAGGLADFSYEQY
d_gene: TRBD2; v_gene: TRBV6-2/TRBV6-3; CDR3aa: ASSYGLAGGSSTDTQY
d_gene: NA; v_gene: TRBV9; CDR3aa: ASSQDGATNEKLF
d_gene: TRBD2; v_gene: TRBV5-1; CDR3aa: ASSPVAGGNLEQY
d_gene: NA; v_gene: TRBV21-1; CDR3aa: ASSKEGAGGPLGVF
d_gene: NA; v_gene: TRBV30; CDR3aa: AWSVGGAETQY
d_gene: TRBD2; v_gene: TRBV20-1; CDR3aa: SASGTSGKTDTQY
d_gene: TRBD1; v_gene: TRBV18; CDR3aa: ASSPPGTGGRTEAF
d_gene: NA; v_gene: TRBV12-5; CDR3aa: ASGLAVIGSGMGGANVLT
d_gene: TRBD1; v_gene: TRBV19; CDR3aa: ASTTQGGIGETQY
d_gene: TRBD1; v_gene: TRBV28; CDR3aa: ASSSTGQGAGNTIY
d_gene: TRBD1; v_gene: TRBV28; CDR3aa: ATRWDRGQDGYT
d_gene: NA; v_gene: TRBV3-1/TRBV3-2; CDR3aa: ASSQAGSLQPQH
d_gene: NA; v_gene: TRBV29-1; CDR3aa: SVEDRGGSGYT
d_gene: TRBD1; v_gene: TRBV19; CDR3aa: ASSPRLWDRNQETQY
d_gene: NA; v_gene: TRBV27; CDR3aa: ASKDYSLSYEQY
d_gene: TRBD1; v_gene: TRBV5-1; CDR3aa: ASSLGTGGNQPQH
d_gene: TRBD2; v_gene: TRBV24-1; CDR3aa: ATSDTPSGRRETQY
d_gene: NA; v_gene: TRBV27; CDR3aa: ASSYRAAQETQY
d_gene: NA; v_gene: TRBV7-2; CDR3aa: ASSLGGQETQY
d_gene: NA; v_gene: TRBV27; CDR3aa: FSSRGSDNEQF
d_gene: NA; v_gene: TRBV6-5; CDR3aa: ASSYSSGFQPQH
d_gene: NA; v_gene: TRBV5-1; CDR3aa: ASSLDAGAARPQH
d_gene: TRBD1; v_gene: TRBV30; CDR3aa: AWSTGGSEKLF
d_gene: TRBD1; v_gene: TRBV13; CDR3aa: ASSPGGRTYEQY
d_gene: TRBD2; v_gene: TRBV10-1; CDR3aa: ASSESRLAGANEQF
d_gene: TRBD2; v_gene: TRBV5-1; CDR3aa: ASSLLLAGVYNEQF
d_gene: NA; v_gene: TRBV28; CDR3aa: ASRVSRGGVGYT
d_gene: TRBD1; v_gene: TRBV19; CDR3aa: ASSIGTGTNTEAF
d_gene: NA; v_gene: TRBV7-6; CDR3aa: ASSLARGGNNEQF
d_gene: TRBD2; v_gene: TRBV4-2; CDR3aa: ASSQAGEREKF
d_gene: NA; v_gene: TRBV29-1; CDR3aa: SAGGAGTEAF
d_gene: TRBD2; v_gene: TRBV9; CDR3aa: ASSLSGTEGEQF
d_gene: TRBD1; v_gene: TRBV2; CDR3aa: ASRRDRGTYNEQF
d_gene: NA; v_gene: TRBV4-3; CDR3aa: ASSQEGGRAGNEQF
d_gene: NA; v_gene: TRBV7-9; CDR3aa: ASYGGYGYT
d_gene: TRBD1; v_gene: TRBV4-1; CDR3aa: ASSPGWTGNQPQH
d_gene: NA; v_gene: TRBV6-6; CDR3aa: ASTLDRQVLYEQY
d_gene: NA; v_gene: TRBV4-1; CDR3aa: ASSQGRDTEAF
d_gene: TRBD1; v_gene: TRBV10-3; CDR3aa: ATQGASYGYT
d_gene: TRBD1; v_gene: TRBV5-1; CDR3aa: ASSLGSGGNIQY
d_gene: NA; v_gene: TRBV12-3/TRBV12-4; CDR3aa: ASSLEPGSPLH
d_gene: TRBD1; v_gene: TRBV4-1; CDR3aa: ASSQDVFGRGTGVHEQY
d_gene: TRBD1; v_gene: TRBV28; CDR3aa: ASRPRGQGNTEAF
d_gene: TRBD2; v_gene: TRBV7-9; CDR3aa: ASSVQGLAGGEQY
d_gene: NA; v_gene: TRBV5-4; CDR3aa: ASSFSGSVETQY
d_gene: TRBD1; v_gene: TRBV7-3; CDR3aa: ASSLGTGYEQY
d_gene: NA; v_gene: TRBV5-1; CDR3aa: ASGGSRVGNEQF
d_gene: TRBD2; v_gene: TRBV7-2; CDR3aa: ASSTSSGTQETQY
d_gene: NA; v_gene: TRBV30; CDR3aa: AWTGFVEGSSPLH